Following are 26 T cell receptor beta chains from one sample sequenced in a study of cytomegalovirus exposure and HLA in healthy donors (dated by TCRdb to 2016 to 2017). Libraries were built with the immunoSEQ multiplex PCR assay. A mixture of 60 forward primers for TCR Vbeta segments and 13 reverse primers for TCR Jbeta segments was used in the multiplex PCR. This immuneACCESS table, as held by TCRdb, lists in-frame sequences with V and J called but not all clones. Of the missing ones, under half trace to an unresolved V gene in checked studies; the others have no known cause. This sample holds around 54,000 clones; roughly 80% were observed only once. The top ten hold more than 7% of the sample. Material for sequencing was PBMCs. The receptors stem from a man aged 25-45 years in good health and CMV-seropositive.

The chain links TRBV27 to TRBJ1-5, with D uncertain. Trimming stripped 6 bases from V and 2 bases from J, with 14 bases between. Germline CDR1 reads MNHEY; CDR2 reads SMNVEV (reference sequence). The CDR3 runs 15 residues. The CDR3 region is CASRIDWRGNQPQHF. The CDR3 nucleotides read TGTGCCAGCAGGATCGACTGGAGGGGCAATCAGCCCCAGCATTTT.

V gene TRBV6-5 combines with J gene TRBJ1-5; 8 bases map to TRBD1. The CDR3 is made up of 14 amino acids. Germline V gives CDR1 MNHEY, CDR2 SVGAGI. The V and J ends lost 7 bases and 4 bases, in that order; junction bases with no gene match: 6. CDR3 amino acids: CASTHRGKNQPQHF. The CDR3 DNA is TGTGCCAGCACCCACAGGGGGAAGAATCAGCCCCAGCATTTT.

The V gene is TRBV7-3, the J gene TRBJ1-5; D is undetermined. Germline lookup yields CDR1 SGHTA and CDR2 FQGTGA. The CDR3 sequence is 13 residues long. V was pared by 0 bases and J by 7 bases, with 7 bases between. CDR3 coding DNA: TGTGCCAGCAGCTTAACAGACGGGCAGCCCCAGCATTTT. Protein sequence: CASSLTDGQPQHF.

V is TRBV9 and J is TRBJ2-1, with 7 bases fitting TRBD1. The CDR3 consists of 15 residues. Germline-derived CDR1 and CDR2 are SGDLS and YYNGEE. The V gene end was trimmed by 4 bases and the J gene end by 2 bases; junction bases not matched to a gene: 6. CDR3 bases: TGTGCCAGCAGCTCACGGGACAGACCCTACAATGAGCAGTTCTTC. This codes for CASSSRDRPYNEQFF.

CDR3 sequence: CASSYSFVGTGELFF. CDR3 DNA sequence: TGTGCCAGCAGTTACTCGTTTGTCGGCACCGGGGAGCTGTTTTTT. This chain links TRBV6-5 with TRBJ2-2, with no clear D. The CDR3 runs 15 residues. The V end lost 0 bases, the J end lost 4 bases, and 9 bases lay between the germline ends. Germline CDR1 and CDR2: MNHEY and SVGAGI.

The chain links TRBV11-2 to TRBJ1-1; 9 bases are a match to TRBD1. This CDR3 spans 15 amino acids. V gave up 4 bases and J gave up 2 bases; unmatched junction bases: 5. Per germline, CDR1 SGHAT and CDR2 FQNNGV. This CDR3 is CASSYRQGGNTEAFF. The CDR3 DNA reads TGTGCCAGCAGCTACCGACAGGGGGGAAACACTGAAGCTTTCTTT.

V usage is TRBV25-1 and J usage is TRBJ2-1; 8 positions agree with TRBD2. With 0 bases clipped from V and 4 bases from J, the junction kept 8 bases outside the gene matches. Germline V lookup: CDR1 MGHDK, CDR2 SYGVNS. The CDR3 length is 17 residues. This CDR3 is CASSEYRGGFCYNEQFF. In nucleotides, the CDR3 is TGTGCCAGCAGTGAATACCGGGGGGGGTTTTGTTACAATGAGCAGTTCTTC.

This clone was recorded once. The rearrangement links TRBV6-5 to TRBJ1-1; 8 bases are shared with TRBD1. With 11 bases clipped from V and 1 base from J, the junction kept 6 bases outside the gene matches. CDR3 length: 13 amino acids. Germline CDR1 and CDR2: MNHEY and SVGAGI. CDR3 DNA: TGTGCCGTACTGGGACAGGCGAACACTGAAGCTTTCTTT. Translated, it gives CAVLGQANTEAFF.

V and J are TRBV5-1 and TRBJ1-2; possible D gene TRBD1, 6 bases. V was pared by 2 bases and J by 3 bases, with 14 bases between. Germline CDR1 is SGHRS and CDR2 is YFSETQ. CDR3 size: 15 residues. CDR3 in amino acids: CASSFATGTYYGYTF. In DNA, the CDR3 is TGCGCCAGCAGCTTCGCTACCGGGACATACTATGGCTACACCTTC. The variable domain in full, completed from reference TRBV5-1 and TRBJ1-2, reads KAGVTQTPRYLIKTRGQQVTLSCSPISGHRSVSWYQQTPGQGLQFLFEYFSETQRNKGNFPGRFSGRQFSNSRSEMNVSTLELGDSALYLCASSFATGTYYGYTFGSGTRLTVV.

With respect to this clone: One end of the junction fails to match germline, which may point to a read error. The chain uses TRBV7-9 and TRBJ1-2; D is perhaps TRBD1 (6 bases). Germline V gene data show CDR1 as SEHNR and CDR2 as FQNEAQ (reference sequence). The CDR3 length is 11 residues. This chain's CDR3 is CASSLDRDNIF. The CDR3 nucleotides read TGTGCCAGCAGCTTAGACCGGGACAATATCTTC.

The chain carries TRBV11-2 and TRBJ2-2; 12 nucleotides match TRBD2. V lost 5 bases, J lost 6 bases, and 10 bases stayed unmatched. Germline loops: CDR1 SGHAT, CDR2 FQNNGV. This CDR3 is built from 17 residues. The CDR3 loop is CASSARLAGEIPGELFF. DNA of the CDR3: TGTGCCAGCAGCGCTCGACTAGCGGGGGAGATCCCCGGGGAGCTGTTTTTT.

This sequence joins TRBV28 and TRBJ1-5, with D possibly matching TRBD1 (6 bases). This CDR3 has 16 residues. Germline V gene data show CDR1 as MDHEN and CDR2 as SYDVKM. V was shortened by 2 bases and J by 7 bases, with 18 bases between the two germline ends. The DNA of the CDR3 is TGTGCCAGCAGTTTACGGAACCCAGGGGCGAGGCAGCCCCAGCATTTT. Translated: CASSLRNPGARQPQHF.

The chain carries TRBV6-5 and TRBJ2-3; 9 bases agree with TRBD2. Looked up from germline, CDR1 is MNHEY and CDR2 is SVGAGI. The CDR3 loop spans 16 amino acids. With V trimmed by 2 bases and J by 6 bases, 9 bases remained unmatched. CDR3 DNA: TGTGCCAGCAGTTACCGCCTCAGCGGGGGGTCGGATACGCAGTATTTT. Residues: CASSYRLSGGSDTQYF.

V gene TRBV25-1 combines with J gene TRBJ1-3, with D hard to call. Per germline, CDR1 MGHDK and CDR2 SYGVNS. CDR3 size: 15 residues. V shed 4 bases and J shed 5 bases, with 15 bases lying between them. The CDR3 bases are TGTGCCAGCAGTGCGCGGGGATGGGGTAGAAACACCATATATTTT. As protein: CASSARGWGRNTIYF.

The chain employs TRBV30 and TRBJ2-3; a weak D match, TRBD2 (6 bases). From germline, CDR1 is GTSNPN and CDR2 SVGIG (reference sequence). The V gene lost 5 bases and the J gene lost 6 bases, with 9 bases spanning the gap. This CDR3 region has 11 residues. The CDR3 region has the DNA TGTGCCTGGTCTCGGGGGGATACGCAGTATTTT. Its protein product is CAWSRGDTQYF.

The genes are TRBV13 and TRBJ1-3, with unresolved D. The CDR3 spans 14 residues. Trimming removed 0 bases from V and 8 bases from J, with 11 bases in between. Germline V gene sequence: CDR1 PRHDT, CDR2 FYEKMQ (reference sequence). The CDR3 region is CASSLGRGTHTIYF. CDR3 coding DNA: TGTGCCAGCAGCTTAGGCCGGGGTACTCACACCATATATTTT.

This clone appeared a few times. The rearrangement joins TRBV2 to TRBJ1-5, with 7 bases lining up with TRBD1. Unmatched junction bases numbered 3, after V lost 4 bases and J lost 0 bases. Germline values: CDR1 SNHLY, CDR2 FYNNEI. There are 15 residues in the CDR3. The CDR3 protein is CASSGQGYSNQPQHF. The CDR3 coding sequence is TGTGCCAGCAGTGGACAGGGTTATAGCAATCAGCCCCAGCATTTT.

V usage is TRBV5-4 and J usage is TRBJ1-4; TRBD1 is a possible D gene (5 bases). The length of the CDR3 is 15 residues. Trimming took off 4 bases at V and 5 bases at J, with 15 bases between the two ends. Germline CDR1 and CDR2: SGHNT and YYREEE (reference sequence). The CDR3 is CASSTTTAVNEKLFF. Here the CDR3 DNA reads TGTGCCAGCAGCACGACGACAGCCGTCAATGAAAAACTGTTTTTT.

This clone was seen just once. The genes are TRBV2 and TRBJ1-1; D uncertain. The CDR3 runs to 12 residues. Per the germline V gene, CDR1 is SNHLY and CDR2 is FYNNEI. The V gene lost 3 bases and the J gene lost 6 bases, with 8 bases spanning the gap. This CDR3 reads CASSEGPSEAFF. The CDR3 bases are TGTGCCAGCAGTGAGGGCCCCTCTGAAGCTTTCTTT.

CDR3 loop: CASPAGTRETQYF. CDR3 nucleotides: TGTGCCAGCCCGGCCGGGACTAGGGAGACCCAGTACTTC. The V gene is TRBV6-1, the J gene TRBJ2-5, with TRBD2 identical over 8 bases. Germline V gene data show CDR1 as MNHNS and CDR2 as SASEGT. Unmatched junction bases numbered 7, after V lost 8 bases and J lost 5 bases. The CDR3 extends over 13 amino acids.

V and J are TRBV7-6 and TRBJ1-5, with 8 bases fitting TRBD1. Germline values: CDR1 SGHVS, CDR2 FNYEAQ. The ends lost 5 bases at V and 5 bases at J; junction bases unmatched: 5. This CDR3 is built from 14 residues. The CDR3 nucleotides are TGTGCCAGCAGCCCGGGACAGGATTATCAGCCCCAGCATTTT. Translating it yields CASSPGQDYQPQHF.

The chain carries TRBV30 and TRBJ1-1; D gene unclear. This CDR3 spans 14 amino acids. The germline V gene encodes CDR1 GTSNPN and CDR2 SVGIG (reference sequence). The V end lost 0 bases, the J end lost 4 bases, and 12 bases lay between the germline ends. The chain's CDR3 is CAWSVGGLGTEAFF. In DNA, the CDR3 is TGTGCCTGGAGTGTAGGAGGACTCGGCACTGAAGCTTTCTTT.

The chain employs TRBV27 and TRBJ2-7; 8 nucleotides agree with TRBD1. Germline CDR1 MNHEY, CDR2 SMNVEV (reference sequence). The CDR3 consists of 14 residues. With 6 bases clipped from V and 4 bases from J, the junction kept 8 bases outside the gene matches. The CDR3 protein is CASSYQGAAYEQYF. DNA for the CDR3: TGTGCCAGCAGCTATCAGGGGGCGGCATACGAGCAGTACTTC.

The chain carries TRBV27 and TRBJ2-1; TRBD1 matches 8 bases. V was clipped by 6 bases and J by 6 bases; unmatched bases: 7. Germline V CDR1 and CDR2: MNHEY, SMNVEV (reference sequence). This CDR3 comprises 14 residues. The CDR3 spells CASSPIGQGNEQFF. The CDR3 region has the DNA TGTGCCAGCAGCCCTATCGGACAGGGCAATGAGCAGTTCTTC.

This chain joins TRBV5-1 and TRBJ1-2; D perhaps matches TRBD1 (6 bases). CDR3 length: 17 residues. Germline loops: CDR1 SGHRS, CDR2 YFSETQ. The germline V and J ends were trimmed by 0 bases and 8 bases, with 23 bases remaining between them. The CDR3 is CASSLEGGADPARGYTF. The CDR3 region has the DNA TGCGCCAGCAGCTTGGAAGGGGGGGCGGATCCGGCTAGGGGCTACACCTTC.

This clone was observed once. The chain employs TRBV30 and TRBJ1-6, with D hard to call. In germline, CDR1 is GTSNPN, CDR2 SVGIG (reference sequence). V was shortened by 2 bases and J by 8 bases, with 10 bases between the two germline ends. The CDR3 is 13 residues long. This CDR3 reads CAWSSVAYSPLHF. The DNA of the CDR3 is TGTGCCTGGAGTTCAGTGGCCTATTCACCCCTCCACTTT.